Sequencing of this TCR beta chain was carried out in a study of blood T cell repertoires in COVID-19. Measured with immunoSEQ multiplex PCR; TCRdb has only the in-frame clones, and not every one. This table has 150,000 to 200,000 clones, approximately 95% appearing once. Sequenced sample: peripheral blood. The source is a woman between 55 and 75 years old with COVID-19, enrolled during active disease.

CDR3 amino acids: CASSELHGTEAFF. The CDR3 DNA follows: TGTGCCAGCAGTGAGCTCCACGGCACTGAAGCTTTCTTT. The V and J genes are TRBV6-1 and TRBJ1-1; D not certain. Trimming shortened V by 3 bases and J by 4 bases, and 9 bases separated the two germline ends. CDR1 MNHNS and CDR2 SASEGT come from the germline V gene. The CDR3 contains 13 residues.